The 22 T cell receptor beta chains below come from one sample, sequenced in a study of blood T cell repertoires in COVID-19. TCRdb keeps only in-frame clones here, not all; method: immunoSEQ multiplex PCR. The table has 100,000 or so clones, roughly 90% seen once. Source material: peripheral blood. All receptors derive from a woman in her forties or fifties with COVID-19, enrolled during active disease.

The V and J genes are TRBV5-1 and TRBJ2-1; D gene uncertain. Trimming removed 5 bases at V and 0 bases at J, with 6 bases between. CDR1 SGHRS and CDR2 YFSETQ come from the germline V gene. The CDR3 sequence is 13 residues long. Here the CDR3 DNA reads TGCGCCAGCAGGGCCAGCTCCTACAATGAGCAGTTCTTC. It encodes CASRASSYNEQFF.

This chain connects TRBV10-2 to TRBJ2-1; 8 positions match TRBD2. Germline lookup yields CDR1 WSHSY and CDR2 SAAADI. After removal of 7 bases from V and 1 base from J, the junction contained 9 bases not matched to a gene. The CDR3 extends over 16 amino acids. CDR3 in amino acids: CASTPSGGMSYNEQFF. DNA for the CDR3: TGCGCCAGCACCCCCAGCGGGGGTATGTCCTACAATGAGCAGTTCTTC.

The V gene is TRBV27, the J gene TRBJ2-1; 7 positions match TRBD1. This CDR3 is 15 amino acids long. The ends lost 3 bases at V and 4 bases at J; junction bases unmatched: 6. Germline V CDR1 and CDR2: MNHEY, SMNVEV (reference sequence). CDR3 residues: CASSLAGTAYNEQFF. The CDR3 bases are TGTGCCAGCAGTTTGGCCGGGACAGCTTACAATGAGCAGTTCTTC.

The chain has TRBV7-2 and TRBJ1-4; 9 nucleotides match TRBD1. The CDR3 is 14 residues long. Germline V lookup: CDR1 SGHTA, CDR2 FQGNSA. Losses at the gene ends were 5 bases for V and 3 bases for J; bases not matched to a gene: 1. The CDR3 bases are TGTGCCAGCAGCCGGACAGGGGCTAATGAAAAACTGTTTTTT. It yields the protein CASSRTGANEKLFF.

V usage is TRBV9 and J usage is TRBJ2-1; the match to TRBD2 covers 12 bases. The germline V gene encodes CDR1 SGDLS and CDR2 YYNGEE. The V gene end was trimmed by 2 bases and the J gene end by 5 bases; junction bases not matched to a gene: 11. CDR3 size: 18 residues. The CDR3 protein is CASSVRTSGTGYNNEQFF. The CDR3 DNA reads TGTGCCAGCAGCGTTAGGACTAGCGGGACCGGATATAACAATGAGCAGTTCTTC.

The chain uses TRBV2 and TRBJ2-5, with 7 bases lining up with TRBD1. Germline lookup yields CDR1 SNHLY and CDR2 FYNNEI. The CDR3 is made up of 13 amino acids. The J segment lost 5 bases and the V segment lost 5 bases, leaving 5 bases of the junction unmatched. The CDR3 DNA sequence: TGTGCCAGCAGTCCAAGGGGGCGCGAGACCCAGTACTTC. This sequence encodes CASSPRGRETQYF. The whole variable domain, filled in from reference TRBV2 and TRBJ2-5, reads EPEVTQTPSHQVTQMGQEVILRCVPISNHLYFYWYRQILGQKVEFLVSFYNNEISEKSEIFDDQFSVERPDGSNFTLKIRSTKLEDSAMYFCASSPRGRETQYFGPGTRLLVL.

This chain links TRBV2 with TRBJ2-3; TRBD2 matches 7 bases. J gave up 5 bases and V 6 bases, and 8 bases lay outside the gene matches. This CDR3 region has 14 residues. CDR1 and CDR2 from the germline V gene are SNHLY and FYNNEI. In DNA, the CDR3 is TGTGCCAGCAGCCCTTGGGCGGGGGTAGATACGCAGTATTTT. Its translation: CASSPWAGVDTQYF.

This clone was seen once. The chain recombines TRBV6-2 or TRBV6-3 with TRBJ1-1; D remains unclear. The CDR3 is 14 residues long. V was shortened by 0 bases and J by 4 bases, with 9 bases between the two germline ends. CDR1 and CDR2 from the germline V gene are MNHEY and SVGEGT. This CDR3 is CASSYSGSVTEAFF. CDR3 nucleotide sequence: TGTGCCAGCAGTTACTCCGGTAGTGTCACTGAAGCTTTCTTT.

J is TRBJ1-1 and V is TRBV19, with no clear D. V gave up 5 bases and J gave up 4 bases, with 11 bases separating them. The CDR3 covers 13 residues. Germline V lookup: CDR1 LNHDA, CDR2 SQIVND (reference sequence). This CDR3 is CASSWRGTTEAFF. The CDR3, as DNA: TGTGCCAGTAGTTGGCGCGGAACCACTGAAGCTTTCTTT.

J is TRBJ1-3 and V is TRBV4-1; TRBD1 might be the D (6 bases). V lost 3 bases to trimming and J lost 2 bases, with 11 bases between them. CDR1 MGHRA and CDR2 YSYEKL come from the germline V gene. The CDR3 covers 15 residues. The CDR3 loop is CASSQYTGPGNTIYF. CDR3 DNA: TGCGCCAGCAGCCAGTATACAGGGCCTGGAAACACCATATATTTT.

This clone was found once. J is TRBJ2-1 and V is TRBV5-4; 10 nucleotides line up with TRBD1. CDR1 is SGHNT, CDR2 YYREEE, per germline (reference sequence). With 4 bases clipped from V and 8 bases from J, the junction kept 9 bases outside the gene matches. This CDR3 spans 15 amino acids. CDR3 in amino acids: CASSRPGQGSDEQFF. For the CDR3, the DNA is TGTGCCAGCAGCCGACCGGGACAGGGGAGCGATGAGCAGTTCTTC.

The chain couples TRBV18 to TRBJ1-1; D is ambiguous. Germline CDR1 KGHSH, CDR2 LQKENI. The CDR3 sequence is 15 residues long. The V gene lost 2 bases and the J gene lost 5 bases, with 15 bases spanning the gap. For the CDR3, the DNA is TGTGCCAGCTCACCAAAGGCGGGATCGAGTACTGAAGCTTTCTTT. Translation: CASSPKAGSSTEAFF.

J is TRBJ1-2 and V is TRBV5-5; 8 bases are shared with TRBD1. The V gene end was trimmed by 3 bases and the J gene end by 3 bases; junction bases not matched to a gene: 1. Germline assignment: CDR1 SGHKS and CDR2 YYEKEE (reference sequence). This CDR3 comprises 13 residues. DNA for the CDR3: TGTGCCAGCAGCTCGGACAGGGACTATGGCTACACCTTC. Translating gives CASSSDRDYGYTF. The variable domain in full, completed from reference TRBV5-5 and TRBJ1-2, reads DAGVTQSPTHLIKTRGQQVTLRCSPISGHKSVSWYQQVLGQGPQFIFQYYEKEERGRGNFPDRFSARQFPNYSSELNVNALLLGDSALYLCASSSDRDYGYTFGSGTRLTVV.

The chain has TRBV2 and TRBJ2-4, with TRBD1 as a possible D gene (6 bases). The CDR3 length is 15 residues. Germline values: CDR1 SNHLY, CDR2 FYNNEI. V was pared by 6 bases and J by 0 bases, with 12 bases between. CDR3 sequence reads: CASRGAFLAKNIQYF. CDR3 DNA sequence: TGTGCCAGCAGGGGGGCCTTCCTAGCCAAAAACATTCAGTACTTC.

This clone has just one count. The chain links TRBV14 to TRBJ2-3, with a weak D call TRBD2 (6 bases). Germline loops: CDR1 SGHDN, CDR2 FVKESK. Trimming removed 4 bases from V and 1 base from J, with 15 bases in between. This CDR3 comprises 16 residues. CDR3 protein: CASSLNGGMGTDTQYF. DNA for the CDR3: TGTGCCAGCAGCCTCAACGGGGGAATGGGCACAGATACGCAGTATTTT.

V is TRBV6-2 or TRBV6-3 and J is TRBJ1-5; TRBD1 is a possible D gene (5 bases). From germline, CDR1 is MNHEY and CDR2 SVGEGT. V was cut by 0 bases and J by 3 bases, with 12 bases left in between. The CDR3 is 16 amino acids. The CDR3 DNA is TGTGCCAGCAGTTACTCGAAGGGGTCCTACAATCAGCCCCAGCATTTT. Its protein product is CASSYSKGSYNQPQHF.

This chain joins TRBV5-4 and TRBJ1-6; perhaps TRBD1 as D (5 bases). The CDR3 is 18 amino acids. Trimming removed 4 bases at V and 2 bases at J, with 19 bases between. CDR1 is SGHNT, CDR2 YYREEE, per germline (reference sequence). CDR3 sequence (DNA): TGTGCCAGCAGCCCAATCGGGACTGGGGGGGCCTATAATTCACCCCTCCACTTT. This gives the protein CASSPIGTGGAYNSPLHF.

CDR3 bases: TGTGCCAGCTCACCAGGGACAGAAGAGACCCAGTACTTC. This encodes CASSPGTEETQYF. The rearrangement links TRBV18 to TRBJ2-5; 7 bases agree with TRBD1. V dropped 2 bases and J dropped 3; count of bases not matched to a gene: 0. CDR1 and CDR2 (germline): KGHSH, LQKENI. The CDR3 length is 13 residues.

The V gene is TRBV11-3, the J gene TRBJ2-3; 8 positions agree with TRBD2. The CDR3 spans 19 residues. The junction had 15 bases not matched to a gene; V was cut back by 2 bases and J by 2 bases. The germline gives CDR1 SGHNT, CDR2 YENEEA. The CDR3 loop is CASSLRRGVSGAITDTQYF. The CDR3, as DNA: TGTGCCAGCAGCTTAAGACGTGGAGTTAGCGGGGCGATCACAGATACGCAGTATTTT.

The V and J genes are TRBV6-5 and TRBJ1-3; maybe TRBD1 (5 bases). The CDR3 length is 16 residues. Trimming removed 0 bases from V and 3 bases from J, with 12 bases in between. Germline V gene lookup returns CDR1 MNHEY and CDR2 SVGAGI. Written as DNA, the CDR3 is TGTGCCAGCAGTTACTCGGAACAGGACCTTGGAAACACCATATATTTT. This gives the protein CASSYSEQDLGNTIYF.

The chain links TRBV7-8 to TRBJ2-7; D remains ambiguous. Germline V CDR1 and CDR2: SGHVS, FQNEAQ. There are 8 residues in the CDR3. CDR3 DNA: TGTGCCAGCAGCCGCCCCAACGTC. Protein sequence: CASSRPNV.

The chain joins TRBV18 to TRBJ1-2; D may be TRBD1 (5 bases). V was shortened by 3 bases and J by 0 bases, with 11 bases between the two germline ends. Germline CDR1 KGHSH, CDR2 LQKENI. The CDR3 runs to 15 residues. The CDR3 bases are TGTGCCAGCTCACCCGGTGGGGCACCTAACTATGGCTACACCTTC. Encoded protein: CASSPGGAPNYGYTF.